This T cell receptor beta chain was sequenced for a study of regulatory T cells in long-lasting Graves disease. Sample time point: newly diagnosed GD, antithyroid drugs for less than 3 months. PBMC-derived RNA was used for the TCR library. Arm-PCR of CDR3 regions and iRepertoire HTBI primers were used to build TCR beta libraries. In the source study's methods: Across samples, around 60 TRBV and around 14 TRBJ segments were found. A single record per CDR3 protein comes from TCRdb applying MiXCR to the multiplex PCR reads. The V and J calls here are based on TCRdb, not the publication. The table lists more than 300,000 distinct CDR3 sequences, approximately 12% of them singletons. Germline CDR1 LGHNA, CDR2 YSLEER. Trimming removed 1 base from V and 9 bases from J, with 19 bases in between. The CDR3 contains 16 residues. Separately, the same data were catalogued under a study of T cells in Graves' hyperthyroidism and ophthalmopathy. From that second work: The HTBI primer set served for first-round RT-PCR of the TCR CDR3.

The sequence derives from a woman between 18 and 29 years old with Graves disease. The sample was peripheral blood mononuclear cells (PBMCs), taken at new diagnosis, from a patient treated with antithyroid drugs. The chain has TRBV4-3 and TRBJ1-5, with D tentatively TRBD1 (5 bases). In DNA form, the CDR3 reads TGCGCCAGCAGCCAAGGAGTTGACAGCTTCAATGGGCCCCAGCATTTT. The encoded protein is CASSQGVDSFNGPQHF.